This passage covers 29 T cell receptor beta chains from one sample sequenced in a study of shared T cell receptors in the human thymus. Only in-frame clones appear in the TCRdb table, and some are missing; sequencing was by immunoSEQ multiplex PCR. The sample lists hundreds of thousands of clones; 70% to 90% were seen once. These same records also appear under a second study, on human thymus T cells.

The sample was thymocytes. The receptors come from a boy under two years old with a congenital heart defect.

This clone was detected only once. The V gene is TRBV11-2, the J gene TRBJ2-2; 14 bases match TRBD2. The trim removed 3 bases at V and 7 bases at J, leaving 7 bases unmatched. CDR3 length equals 17 residues. From germline, CDR1 is SGHAT and CDR2 FQNNGV. DNA for the CDR3: TGTGCCAGCAGCTTCCGACTAGCGGGAGGGCAGGTCGGGGAGCTGTTTTTT. Amino acid sequence: CASSFRLAGGQVGELFF.

V gene TRBV19 combines with J gene TRBJ1-5; D is possibly TRBD1 (6 bases). Trimming took off 3 bases at V and 3 bases at J, with 12 bases between the two ends. This CDR3 spans 15 amino acids. Germline V lookup: CDR1 LNHDA, CDR2 SQIVND (reference sequence). DNA of the CDR3: TGTGCCAGTAGTATTTGGCAGGGGTACAATCAGCCCCAGCATTTT. This gives the protein CASSIWQGYNQPQHF. Full variable domain (missing parts from reference TRBV19 and TRBJ1-5): DGGITQSPKYLFRKEGQNVTLSCEQNLNHDAMYWYRQDPGQGLRLIYYSQIVNDFQKGDIAEGYSVSREKKESFPLTVTSAQKNPTAFYLCASSIWQGYNQPQHFGDGTRLSIL.

The CDR3 region has the DNA TGCAGCGTTGAGACGACAGAATACACTGAAGCTTTCTTT. This codes for CSVETTEYTEAFF. The chain employs TRBV29-1 and TRBJ1-1; possibly TRBD1 for D (5 bases). CDR1 is SQVTM and CDR2 is ANQGSEA in the germline V gene. The CDR3 loop spans 13 amino acids. V gave up 3 bases and J gave up 3 bases, with 11 bases separating them.

CDR3 bases: TGTGCCAGCAGTGAACAGCGGGTCGCCTACGAGCAGTACTTC. Encoded protein: CASSEQRVAYEQYF. The gene calls are TRBV25-1 and TRBJ2-7; D perhaps matches TRBD2 (6 bases). This CDR3 is 14 amino acids long. The germline V gene encodes CDR1 MGHDK and CDR2 SYGVNS. Trimming left V 2 bases short and J 2 bases short, with 10 bases between.

V gene TRBV28 combines with J gene TRBJ1-6, with a weak D call TRBD1 (5 bases). V was clipped by 7 bases and J by 8 bases, with 15 bases between them. CDR3 length: 14 amino acids. Germline CDR1 and CDR2: MDHEN and SYDVKM. The CDR3 DNA is TGTGCCAGCACCCGACAGAACCGTCATTCACCCCTCCACTTT. Protein sequence: CASTRQNRHSPLHF.

This clone was detected only a few times. This chain joins TRBV19 and TRBJ1-1, with 7 bases lining up with TRBD1. Germline V gene data show CDR1 as LNHDA and CDR2 as SQIVND (reference sequence). The ends lost 5 bases at V and 1 base at J; junction bases unmatched: 7. The CDR3 sequence is 15 residues long. CDR3 coding DNA: TGTGCCAGTAGTCCCGACCGGGACAGGAACACTGAAGCTTTCTTT. It yields the protein CASSPDRDRNTEAFF. The variable domain in full, completed from reference TRBV19 and TRBJ1-1, reads DGGITQSPKYLFRKEGQNVTLSCEQNLNHDAMYWYRQDPGQGLRLIYYSQIVNDFQKGDIAEGYSVSREKKESFPLTVTSAQKNPTAFYLCASSPDRDRNTEAFFGQGTRLTVV.

The V call is TRBV5-6, the J call TRBJ2-2; TRBD2 aligns across 11 bases. The V gene's germline CDR1 is SGHDT and CDR2 YYEEEE. The V gene end was trimmed by 0 bases and the J gene end by 1 base; junction bases not matched to a gene: 8. This CDR3 is built from 19 residues. Here the CDR3 DNA reads TGTGCCAGCAGCTTGGGCCCCAGGACTAGCGGGCAGAACACCGGGGAGCTGTTTTTT. Its protein is CASSLGPRTSGQNTGELFF.

This clone was seen more than once but under ten times. The rearrangement joins TRBV2 to TRBJ2-7, with 8 nucleotides matching TRBD1. Germline trimming cut 5 bases from V and 0 bases from J; bases unmatched to any gene: 3. The CDR3 contains 14 residues. In germline, CDR1 is SNHLY, CDR2 FYNNEI. CDR3 in amino acids: CASSITGGSYEQYF. The CDR3 region has the DNA TGTGCCAGCAGTATTACAGGGGGCTCCTACGAGCAGTACTTC.

The J gene is TRBJ1-4, the V gene TRBV5-6; D might be TRBD1 (6 bases). Germline assignment: CDR1 SGHDT and CDR2 YYEEEE. V lost 6 bases and J lost 9, with 21 bases in between. The CDR3 is made up of 15 amino acids. The CDR3 DNA reads TGTGCCAGCACCCGGGGGGGGCAGCCCCTAAAAAAACTGTTTTTT. It encodes CASTRGGQPLKKLFF.

The CDR3 region has the DNA TGCGCCAGCAGCATGGACGGTTCGAACACTGAAGCTTTCTTT. Residues: CASSMDGSNTEAFF. V is TRBV5-1 and J is TRBJ1-1, with D hard to call. Looked up from germline, CDR1 is SGHRS and CDR2 is YFSETQ. The V end lost 4 bases, the J end lost 1 base, and 11 bases lay between the germline ends. CDR3 length equals 14 residues. Full variable domain (rest looked up from reference TRBV5-1 and TRBJ1-1): KAGVTQTPRYLIKTRGQQVTLSCSPISGHRSVSWYQQTPGQGLQFLFEYFSETQRNKGNFPGRFSGRQFSNSRSEMNVSTLELGDSALYLCASSMDGSNTEAFFGQGTRLTVV.

This chain uses TRBV30 with TRBJ2-3; tentative D call: TRBD2 (6 bases). The CDR3 spans 17 residues. CDR1 is GTSNPN, CDR2 SVGIG, per germline (reference sequence). The V end was cut by 5 bases, the J end by 2 bases, with 23 bases between. This CDR3 reads CAWGPGLRERATDTQYF. CDR3 in DNA: TGTGCCTGGGGGCCCGGTCTCCGGGAGAGGGCCACAGATACGCAGTATTTT. Full variable domain (rest looked up from reference TRBV30 and TRBJ2-3): SQTIHQWPATLVQPVGSPLSLECTVEGTSNPNLYWYRQAAGRGLQLLFYSVGIGQISSEVPQNLSASRPQDRQFILSSKKLLLSDSGFYLCAWGPGLRERATDTQYFGPGTRLTVL.

This chain joins TRBV10-1 and TRBJ2-5; D may be TRBD1 (5 bases). Trimming pared 4 bases from V and 3 bases from J, leaving 18 bases between. Germline V gene data show CDR1 as WNHNN and CDR2 as SYGVQD (reference sequence). The CDR3 consists of 16 residues. The CDR3 reads CASSGDEGVSKETQYF. The CDR3 DNA follows: TGCGCCAGCAGTGGTGACGAAGGGGTTAGCAAAGAGACCCAGTACTTC.

This chain links TRBV5-8 with TRBJ2-4, with D possibly being TRBD1 (7 bases). From germline, CDR1 is SGHTS and CDR2 YDEGEE. V was cut by 5 bases and J by 3 bases, with 18 bases left in between. The CDR3 is 16 residues long. In nucleotides, the CDR3 is TGTGCCAGCAGGACGCAGGGGGGCATAGTCAAAAACATTCAGTACTTC. It specifies CASRTQGGIVKNIQYF. Variable domain in full (rest from reference TRBV5-8 and TRBJ2-4): EAGVTQSPTHLIKTRGQQATLRCSPISGHTSVYWYQQALGLGLQFLLWYDEGEERNRGNFPPRFSGRQFPNYSSELNVNALELEDSALYLCASRTQGGIVKNIQYFGAGTRLSVL.

This rearrangement joins TRBV28 to TRBJ2-3; TRBD2 agrees at 8 bases. CDR3 size: 15 residues. The V gene's germline CDR1 is MDHEN and CDR2 SYDVKM. The V gene end was trimmed by 6 bases and the J gene end by 0 bases; junction bases not matched to a gene: 5. DNA of the CDR3: TGTGCCAGCAGAGCTAGCGGGTCTAGCACAGATACGCAGTATTTT. Encoded protein: CASRASGSSTDTQYF.

The rearrangement links TRBV4-1 to TRBJ2-4; 11 positions agree with TRBD1. The J segment lost 6 bases and the V segment lost 0 bases, leaving 13 bases of the junction unmatched. This CDR3 is 19 amino acids long. Germline CDR1 is MGHRA and CDR2 is YSYEKL. The DNA of the CDR3 is TGCGCCAGCAGCCAAGATAGGGGACAGGGGGGCGCCTGGGGAAACATTCAGTACTTC. It specifies CASSQDRGQGGAWGNIQYF.

This sequence joins TRBV10-3 and TRBJ2-5; 14 bases map to TRBD2. The CDR3 is made up of 16 amino acids. J was trimmed by 4 bases and V by 4 bases; bases with no gene match: 5. Germline CDR1 reads ENHRY; CDR2 reads SYGVKD. CDR3: CAISAPGLAGVETQYF. The CDR3 DNA sequence: TGTGCCATCAGTGCTCCGGGACTAGCGGGAGTAGAGACCCAGTACTTC.

The chain employs TRBV14 and TRBJ1-2, with 8 bases aligning to TRBD1. This CDR3 has 16 residues. Per the germline V gene, CDR1 is SGHDN and CDR2 is FVKESK. V lost 0 bases, J lost 5 bases, and 8 bases stayed unmatched. The CDR3 sequence: CASSQDSRGRLYGYTF. CDR3 coding DNA: TGTGCCAGCAGCCAAGATAGCAGGGGGCGACTGTATGGCTACACCTTC.

The chain recombines TRBV27 with TRBJ1-2, with D possibly TRBD1 on 6 matching bases. CDR1 and CDR2 (germline): MNHEY, SMNVEV (reference sequence). This CDR3 has 15 amino acids. The V end was cut by 7 bases, the J end by 4 bases, with 19 bases between. The CDR3 nucleotides read TGTGCCAGCACCTACCTGAGGGGGGGGCTCTATGGCTACACCTTC. Protein sequence: CASTYLRGGLYGYTF.

This clone has a single count. The chain combines TRBV23-1 with TRBJ2-4; D is undetermined. TRBV23-1 is treated as an ORF (open reading frame) with a function not yet certain. The length of the CDR3 is 14 residues. The V end lost 6 bases, the J end lost 7 bases, and 16 bases lay between the germline ends. CDR3 coding DNA: TGCGCCAGCAGCCCTACCCCATCGTGGAACATTCAGTACTTC. Its translation: CASSPTPSWNIQYF.

The V and J genes are TRBV4-3 and TRBJ2-6, with TRBD1 identical over 8 bases. The CDR3 contains 17 residues. Unmatched junction bases numbered 2, after V lost 1 base and J lost 0 bases. Germline CDR1 and CDR2: LGHNA and YSLEER. The CDR3 DNA sequence: TGCGCCAGCAGCCAAGCCGGGACAGGCTCTGGGGCCAACGTCCTGACTTTC. This encodes CASSQAGTGSGANVLTF.

This clone appeared once. CDR3 region: CASSRAEQYF. Written as DNA, the CDR3 is TGTGCCAGCAGCCGAGCGGAGCAGTATTTT. The V gene is TRBV21-1, the J gene TRBJ2-3; the D call TRBD2 from the table was never checked on the DNA. TRBV21-1 is flagged as a pseudogene. CDR3 size: 10 residues.

This chain links TRBV27 with TRBJ1-5; tentatively, D is TRBD1 (6 bases). From germline, CDR1 is MNHEY and CDR2 SMNVEV (reference sequence). Deletions cut 7 bases from V and 3 bases from J, with 19 bases between. The CDR3 runs 16 residues. The chain's CDR3 is CASTRRIGQLNQPQHF. The CDR3, as DNA: TGTGCCAGCACCAGGCGGATAGGACAGCTCAATCAGCCCCAGCATTTT.

The chain joins TRBV6-4 to TRBJ2-2, with D maybe TRBD2 (6 bases). Germline CDR1 is MRHNA and CDR2 is SNTAGT. There are 18 residues in the CDR3. The ends were cut back, 3 bases at V and 0 bases at J, with 17 bases in the middle. The CDR3 here is CASSDIARTTTNTGELFF. The CDR3 DNA reads TGTGCCAGCAGTGATATCGCCCGGACTACGACGAACACCGGGGAGCTGTTTTTT.

The rearrangement joins TRBV7-9 to TRBJ1-4; 8 bases line up with TRBD1. Germline trimming cut 5 bases from V and 5 bases from J; bases unmatched to any gene: 4. This CDR3 has 14 amino acids. Germline CDR1 reads SEHNR; CDR2 reads FQNEAQ (reference sequence). CDR3 bases: TGTGCCAGCAGCCCGACAGGGGACAATGAAAAACTGTTTTTT. Residues: CASSPTGDNEKLFF.

The genes are TRBV4-2 and TRBJ2-7; D gene uncertain. The CDR3 is 14 residues long. V was pared by 1 base and J by 3 bases, with 10 bases between. Germline loops: CDR1 LGHNA, CDR2 YNFKEQ. For the CDR3, the DNA is TGTGCCAGCAGCCAAGCCCCAGATCGCTACGAGCAGTACTTC. Encoded protein: CASSQAPDRYEQYF.

Details on this clone: Other DNA sequences within the sample encode an identical CDR3. This chain joins TRBV29-1 and TRBJ2-3; D unclear. Germline CDR1 reads SQVTM; CDR2 reads ANQGSEA. Trimming took 1 base from V and 0 from J, leaving 2 bases between them. The CDR3 is made up of 12 amino acids. CDR3 in amino acids: CSVEASTDTQYF. Written as DNA, the CDR3 is TGCAGCGTTGAAGCTAGCACAGATACGCAGTATTTT.

This clone was detected once. V gene TRBV28 combines with J gene TRBJ1-2, with TRBD1 matching over 10 bases. J lost 4 bases, V lost 0 bases, and 8 bases had no gene match. Germline lookup yields CDR1 MDHEN and CDR2 SYDVKM. This CDR3 comprises 17 residues. DNA of the CDR3: TGTGCCAGCAGTTTATGGGACAGGGGGACCCCCTTCTATGGCTACACCTTC. Its protein is CASSLWDRGTPFYGYTF.

The CDR3 spells CASSPSPLPAGGHEQYF. As DNA, the CDR3 is TGTGCCAGCAGCCCGAGTCCCCTTCCAGCGGGAGGCCACGAGCAGTACTTC. V gene TRBV7-2 combines with J gene TRBJ2-7, with 9 bases fitting TRBD2. Germline loops: CDR1 SGHTA, CDR2 FQGNSA. The CDR3 contains 17 residues. V was pared by 5 bases and J by 5 bases, with 16 bases of the junction left unmatched.

The rearrangement joins TRBV30 to TRBJ1-1; 10 bases align to TRBD1. CDR3 length: 16 amino acids. V lost 2 bases and J lost 3; bases outside the gene matches: 9. The V gene's germline CDR1 is GTSNPN and CDR2 SVGIG (reference sequence). CDR3 region: CAWSRNPGTGDTEAFF. The CDR3 coding sequence is TGTGCCTGGAGTCGTAATCCCGGGACAGGGGACACTGAAGCTTTCTTT.